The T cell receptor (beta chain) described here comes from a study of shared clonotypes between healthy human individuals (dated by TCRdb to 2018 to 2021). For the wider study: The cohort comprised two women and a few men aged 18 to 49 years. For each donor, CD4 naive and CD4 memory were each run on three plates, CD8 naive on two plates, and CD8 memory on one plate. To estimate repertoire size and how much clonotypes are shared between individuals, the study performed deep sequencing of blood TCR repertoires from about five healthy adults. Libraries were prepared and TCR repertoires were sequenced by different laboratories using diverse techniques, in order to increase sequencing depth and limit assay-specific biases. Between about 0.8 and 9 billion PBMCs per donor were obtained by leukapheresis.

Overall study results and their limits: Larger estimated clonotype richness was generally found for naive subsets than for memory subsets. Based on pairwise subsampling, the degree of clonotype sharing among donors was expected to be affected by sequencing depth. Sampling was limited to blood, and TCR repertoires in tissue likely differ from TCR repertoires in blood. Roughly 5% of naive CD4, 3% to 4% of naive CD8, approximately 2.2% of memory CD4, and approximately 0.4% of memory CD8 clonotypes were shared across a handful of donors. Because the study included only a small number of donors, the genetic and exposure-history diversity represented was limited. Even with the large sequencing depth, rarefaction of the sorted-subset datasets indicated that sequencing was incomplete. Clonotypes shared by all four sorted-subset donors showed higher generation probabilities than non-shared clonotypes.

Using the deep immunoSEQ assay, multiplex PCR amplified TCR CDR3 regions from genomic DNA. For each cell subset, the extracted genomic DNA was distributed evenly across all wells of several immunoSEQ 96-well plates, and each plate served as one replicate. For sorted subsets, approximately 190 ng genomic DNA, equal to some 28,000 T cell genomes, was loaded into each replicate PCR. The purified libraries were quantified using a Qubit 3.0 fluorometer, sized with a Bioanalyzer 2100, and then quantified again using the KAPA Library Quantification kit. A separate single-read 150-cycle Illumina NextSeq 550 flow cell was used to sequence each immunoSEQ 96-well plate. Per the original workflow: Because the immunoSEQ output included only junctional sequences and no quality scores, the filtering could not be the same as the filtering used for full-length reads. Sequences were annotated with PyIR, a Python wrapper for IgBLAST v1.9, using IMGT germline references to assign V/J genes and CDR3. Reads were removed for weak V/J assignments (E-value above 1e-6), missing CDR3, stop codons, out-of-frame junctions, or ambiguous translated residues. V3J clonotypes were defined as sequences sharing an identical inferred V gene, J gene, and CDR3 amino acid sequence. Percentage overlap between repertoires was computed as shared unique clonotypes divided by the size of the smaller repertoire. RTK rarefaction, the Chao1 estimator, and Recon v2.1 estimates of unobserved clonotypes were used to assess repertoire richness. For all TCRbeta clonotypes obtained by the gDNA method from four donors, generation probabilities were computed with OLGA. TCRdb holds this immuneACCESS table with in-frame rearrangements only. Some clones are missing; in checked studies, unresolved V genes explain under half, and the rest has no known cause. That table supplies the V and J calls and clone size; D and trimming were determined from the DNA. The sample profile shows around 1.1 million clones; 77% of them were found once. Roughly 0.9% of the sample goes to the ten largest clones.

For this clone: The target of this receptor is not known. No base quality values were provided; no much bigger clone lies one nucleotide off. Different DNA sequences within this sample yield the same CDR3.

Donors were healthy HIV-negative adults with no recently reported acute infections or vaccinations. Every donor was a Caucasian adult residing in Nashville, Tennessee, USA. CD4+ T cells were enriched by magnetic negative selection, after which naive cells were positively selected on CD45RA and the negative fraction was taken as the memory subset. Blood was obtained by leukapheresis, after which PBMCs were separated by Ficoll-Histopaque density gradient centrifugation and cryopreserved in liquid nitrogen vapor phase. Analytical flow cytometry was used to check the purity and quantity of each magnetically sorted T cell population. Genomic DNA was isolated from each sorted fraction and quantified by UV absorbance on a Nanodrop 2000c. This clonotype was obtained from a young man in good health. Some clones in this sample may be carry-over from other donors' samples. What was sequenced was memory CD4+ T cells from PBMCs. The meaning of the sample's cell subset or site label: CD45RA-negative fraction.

CDR3 reads: CASSLGGDYGYTF. The DNA is TGTGCCAGCAGCTTAGGTGGGGACTATGGCTACACCTTC. The chain employs TRBV7-9 and TRBJ1-2; confidence is insufficient to name the D gene. The CDR3 runs 13 residues from the cysteine to the phenylalanine. Just the 39-base CDR3 DNA is kept, in frame starting at base 1. CDR1 and CDR2, per the germline V gene (reference sequence), are SEHNR and FQNEAQ. V is clipped by 1 base and J by 3 bases, and the sequence between their germline boundaries is 6 bases long.